This TCR beta chain derives from a study of T cell repertoires in cytomegalovirus infection. Study-wide background: Both a matching HLA type and CMV infection were indicated by public TCR beta signatures. Findings and limits, study-wide: What dominated the ex vivo response were HLA-C-restricted CMV-specific TCR beta clonotypes.

This clonotype was seen repeatedly, ten times or more. Its antigen is not known. The germline V gene encodes CDR1 SGHTA and CDR2 FQGNSA. Between the trimmed V and J ends, which lost 8 bases and 7 bases, there was a span of 20 bases. The CDR3 extends over 15 amino acids. TCRdb itself ran the reads through MiXCR, one entry per CDR3 protein. This table has 65,000 to 90,000 distinct CDR3 sequences, 3.5% to 4% appearing once. The chain couples TRBV7-2 to TRBJ1-4; D may be TRBD1 (5 bases). The TCR was taken from a human donor in good health (CMV status not recorded). Some clones in this sample may be carry-over from other donors' samples. Material: PBMCs. DNA for the CDR3: TGTGCCAGCGTCCTCTCAGGGAATAAGGCTGAAAAACTGTTTTTT. Its translation is CASVLSGNKAEKLFF.